The 30 T cell receptor beta chains presented below share a single source sample, sequenced in a study of control samples from healthy donors and cancer patients. Repertoires were generated with immunoSEQ multiplex PCR, while TCRdb's copy carries only in-frame clones and drops some. The sample includes 120,000 to 150,000 clones, over 85% of them seen just once. Sequencing used blood. Receptors originate from a man aged 18 to 30 in good health.

V and J are TRBV3-1 (or the pseudogene TRBV3-2) and TRBJ2-7; D is perhaps TRBD2 (5 bases). CDR3 length: 12 residues. Germline V gives CDR1 LGHDT, CDR2 YNNKEL (reference sequence). The V gene lost 2 bases and the J gene lost 7 bases, with 9 bases spanning the gap. The CDR3 DNA follows: TGTGCCAGCAGCCAAAGCCCGGGGGAGCAGTACTTC. Residues: CASSQSPGEQYF.

The V gene is TRBV5-6, the J gene TRBJ1-3; the D gene is possibly TRBD1 (6 bases). The germline V and J ends were trimmed by 2 bases and 0 bases, with 12 bases remaining between them. The CDR3 is made up of 16 amino acids. CDR1 and CDR2 (germline): SGHDT, YYEEEE. The CDR3 is CASSLHRTASGNTIYF. CDR3 DNA: TGTGCCAGCAGCTTACACAGGACAGCCTCTGGAAACACCATATATTTT.

This chain links TRBV7-2 with TRBJ1-1; D uncertain. The ends were cut back, 1 base at V and 7 bases at J, with 16 bases in the middle. From germline, CDR1 is SGHTA and CDR2 FQGNSA. The CDR3 loop spans 15 amino acids. CDR3 sequence reads: CASSLEGGFRFEAFF. CDR3 sequence (DNA): TGTGCCAGCAGCTTAGAAGGAGGTTTTAGATTTGAAGCTTTCTTT.

The rearrangement links TRBV11-2 to TRBJ2-7; 7 nucleotides align to TRBD2. Germline loops: CDR1 SGHAT, CDR2 FQNNGV. The trim removed 3 bases at V and 0 bases at J, leaving 11 bases unmatched. CDR3 length equals 17 residues. CDR3 nucleotide sequence: TGTGCCAGCAGCTTCATCGGCGGGAGTCCAACCTCCTACGAGCAGTACTTC. Its protein is CASSFIGGSPTSYEQYF.

The chain links TRBV7-9 to TRBJ2-1; 9 bases align to TRBD2. In germline, CDR1 is SEHNR, CDR2 FQNEAQ (reference sequence). Trimming cost V 5 bases and J 2 bases; bases outside gene matches: 1. The CDR3 is made up of 14 amino acids. This CDR3 is CASSRTSAYNEQFF. The DNA of the CDR3 is TGTGCCAGCAGCCGGACTAGCGCCTACAATGAGCAGTTCTTC.

This chain's CDR3 is CASSATGYQPQHF. CDR3 bases: TGTGCCAGCAGTGCCACAGGTTATCAGCCCCAGCATTTT. The V gene is TRBV27, the J gene TRBJ1-5; perhaps TRBD1 as D (5 bases). This CDR3 is built from 13 residues. Germline-derived CDR1 and CDR2 are MNHEY and SMNVEV (reference sequence). Trimming pared 5 bases from V and 5 bases from J, leaving 10 bases between.

The V call is TRBV16, the J call TRBJ2-2; possible D gene TRBD1, 5 bases. With 0 bases removed from V and 4 bases from J, the gap between germline ends came to 12 bases. The CDR3 has 16 residues. The germline CDR1 and CDR2 sequences are KGHSY and FQNENV. The DNA for the CDR3 is TGTGCCAGCAGCCAATCGGCAGGGTTAACCACCGGGGAGCTGTTTTTT. Its protein is CASSQSAGLTTGELFF.

J is TRBJ1-5 and V is TRBV5-1; D is unresolved. The length of the CDR3 is 14 residues. The V end was cut by 4 bases, the J end by 3 bases, with 11 bases between. Germline CDR1 and CDR2: SGHRS and YFSETQ. CDR3 in amino acids: CASSKDGNNQPQHF. For the CDR3, the DNA is TGCGCCAGCAGCAAGGACGGGAACAATCAGCCCCAGCATTTT.

This clone occurred once. The chain couples TRBV3-1 (or the pseudogene TRBV3-2) to TRBJ1-2, with TRBD1 identical over 8 bases. Germline V gene data show CDR1 as LGHDT and CDR2 as YNNKEL (reference sequence). The trim removed 1 base at V and 4 bases at J, leaving 8 bases unmatched. This CDR3 region has 16 residues. CDR3 nucleotide sequence: TGTGCCAGCAGCCAAGTTCCAGGGGGCGATCTCTATGGCTACACCTTC. Translated: CASSQVPGGDLYGYTF.

The chain joins TRBV24-1 to TRBJ2-1, with TRBD2 identical over 7 bases. Trimming cost V 2 bases and J 3 bases; bases outside gene matches: 6. This CDR3 has 16 amino acids. CDR1 KGHDR and CDR2 SFDVKD come from the germline V gene. DNA for the CDR3: TGTGCCACCAGTGATTCCATCGGGGGGAACTACAATGAGCAGTTCTTC. It is translated as CATSDSIGGNYNEQFF.

The gene calls are TRBV7-3 and TRBJ1-2; 7 bases fit TRBD1. The CDR3 is 16 residues long. The trim removed 4 bases at V and 2 bases at J, leaving 10 bases unmatched. Germline values: CDR1 SGHTA, CDR2 FQGTGA. In DNA form, the CDR3 reads TGTGCCAGCAGCTCGGGGGGACTGGACAGGAACTATGGCTACACCTTC. Translating gives CASSSGGLDRNYGYTF.

This clone was seen only once. The chain links TRBV3-1 (or the pseudogene TRBV3-2) to TRBJ2-7; 7 nucleotides line up with TRBD2. V shed 4 bases, J shed 7 bases, and the junction held 13 bases outside the gene matches. CDR1 LGHDT and CDR2 YNNKEL come from the germline V gene (reference sequence). CDR3 size: 15 residues. The CDR3 nucleotides read TGTGCCAGCAGCCCGACTGGGAGGGCAGGGAGGGAGCAGTACTTC. Amino acid sequence: CASSPTGRAGREQYF.

This rearrangement joins TRBV7-6 to TRBJ1-5; D not resolved. Germline assignment: CDR1 SGHVS and CDR2 FNYEAQ. CDR3 length: 16 amino acids. V lost 1 base to trimming and J lost 0 bases, with 10 bases between them. CDR3 loop: CASSLGSGISNQPQHF. CDR3 in DNA: TGTGCCAGCAGCTTAGGGTCTGGGATTAGCAATCAGCCCCAGCATTTT.

The rearrangement uses TRBV7-6 and TRBJ2-1; maybe TRBD1 (5 bases). CDR1 and CDR2 (germline): SGHVS, FNYEAQ. The CDR3 loop spans 16 amino acids. Trimming left V 1 base short and J 2 bases short, with 12 bases between. The CDR3: CASSLEGVGPYNEQFF. The CDR3 bases are TGTGCCAGCAGCTTAGAAGGGGTAGGGCCCTACAATGAGCAGTTCTTC.

The chain couples TRBV7-2 to TRBJ1-4; 7 bases fit TRBD1. Germline CDR1 and CDR2: SGHTA and FQGNSA. J lost 5 bases, V lost 4 bases, and 10 bases had no gene match. The CDR3 has 16 amino acids. The CDR3 DNA sequence: TGTGCCAGCAGCTCACTGACCGGGACAGTAAATGAAAAACTGTTTTTT. Amino acids: CASSSLTGTVNEKLFF.

V is TRBV6-5 and J is TRBJ2-1, with D uncertain. The V gene lost 4 bases and the J gene lost 2 bases, with 15 bases spanning the gap. Germline CDR1 MNHEY, CDR2 SVGAGI. The CDR3 spans 16 residues. The CDR3 nucleotides read TGTGCCAGCAGTTCCCGGATCCCACCCCCCTACAATGAGCAGTTCTTC. This sequence encodes CASSSRIPPPYNEQFF.

The J gene is TRBJ2-1, the V gene TRBV4-3; D not certain. In germline, CDR1 is LGHNA, CDR2 YSLEER. The CDR3 loop spans 15 amino acids. The V end lost 0 bases, the J end lost 1 base, and 7 bases lay between the germline ends. CDR3 loop: CASSQDRVSYNEQFF. CDR3 coding DNA: TGCGCCAGCAGCCAAGATCGGGTATCCTACAATGAGCAGTTCTTC.

This clone was seen a few times. In DNA, the CDR3 is TGCGCCAGCAATTCAGGGGTTAGTAATTCACCCCTCCACTTT. As protein: CASNSGVSNSPLHF. This sequence joins TRBV5-1 and TRBJ1-6, with D possibly TRBD1 on 6 matching bases. Trimming took off 6 bases at V and 6 bases at J, with 13 bases between the two ends. In germline, CDR1 is SGHRS, CDR2 YFSETQ. CDR3 length: 14 residues.

This chain links TRBV7-9 with TRBJ2-5; D is perhaps TRBD2 (7 bases). V lost 5 bases and J lost 2, with 15 bases in between. The germline V gene has CDR1 SEHNR and CDR2 FQNEAQ (reference sequence). The CDR3 runs 15 residues. The CDR3 DNA reads as TGTGCCAGCAGCGCCCCTAGGGGGGGTCAAGAGACCCAGTACTTC. Amino acids: CASSAPRGGQETQYF.

This chain joins TRBV7-9 and TRBJ1-1, with 7 bases matching TRBD1. With 1 base clipped from V and 8 bases from J, the junction kept 4 bases outside the gene matches. The CDR3 runs 13 residues. The germline V gene has CDR1 SEHNR and CDR2 FQNEAQ (reference sequence). This chain's CDR3 is CASSLEGTVEAFF. The CDR3 DNA reads as TGTGCCAGCAGCTTAGAGGGGACAGTGGAAGCTTTCTTT.

The J gene is TRBJ1-3, the V gene TRBV7-9; D is unresolved. The CDR3 is 14 amino acids. Germline assignment: CDR1 SEHNR and CDR2 FQNEAQ (reference sequence). The V gene lost 5 bases and the J gene lost 1 base, with 9 bases spanning the gap. This CDR3 reads CASSPPLSGNTIYF. The CDR3 region has the DNA TGTGCCAGCAGCCCTCCCCTATCTGGAAACACCATATATTTT.

The chain uses TRBV24-1 and TRBJ2-1, with D perhaps matching TRBD1 (6 bases). CDR1 and CDR2 from the germline V gene are KGHDR and SFDVKD. V lost 5 bases, J lost 0 bases, and 22 bases lay in between. The CDR3 sequence is 19 residues long. The CDR3 coding sequence is TGTGCCACCAGTGGGTTAGGGGGAGAGGGCGGACGCTCCTACAATGAGCAGTTCTTC. It is translated as CATSGLGGEGGRSYNEQFF.

The chain carries TRBV11-2 and TRBJ1-1; the D is unclear. CDR3 length: 13 amino acids. Germline values: CDR1 SGHAT, CDR2 FQNNGV. Deletions cut 1 base from V and 7 bases from J, with 10 bases between. CDR3 loop: CASSLVVANEAFF. CDR3 in DNA: TGTGCCAGCAGCTTAGTTGTGGCTAATGAAGCTTTCTTT. The complete variable domain, with remaining parts taken from reference TRBV11-2 and TRBJ1-1, reads EAGVAQSPRYKIIEKRQSVAFWCNPISGHATLYWYQQILGQGPKLLIQFQNNGVVDDSQLPKDRFSAERLKGVDSTLKIQPAKLEDSAVYLCASSLVVANEAFFGQGTRLTVV.

This rearrangement joins TRBV4-2 to TRBJ2-3; 8 bases map to TRBD2. CDR3 size: 20 residues. Trimming removed 0 bases from V and 2 bases from J; junction bases left unmatched: 16. Germline assignment: CDR1 LGHNA and CDR2 YNFKEQ. The CDR3 sequence is CASSQDHFAGGRRYTDTQYF. In DNA, the CDR3 is TGTGCCAGCAGCCAAGATCACTTCGCGGGGGGAAGACGATACACAGATACGCAGTATTTT.

CDR3 sequence: CASSIHSGYYEQYF. Written as DNA, the CDR3 is TGTGCCAGCAGCATACATAGCGGGTACTACGAGCAGTACTTC. This chain uses TRBV5-4 with TRBJ2-7; 7 bases fit TRBD2. The germline CDR1 and CDR2 sequences are SGHNT and YYREEE (reference sequence). J gave up 3 bases and V 4 bases, and 7 bases lay outside the gene matches. This CDR3 is 14 amino acids long.

The rearrangement links TRBV6-5 to TRBJ1-2; maybe TRBD1 (6 bases). CDR3 length: 14 residues. The V gene's germline CDR1 is MNHEY and CDR2 SVGAGI. Trimming cost V 8 bases and J 4 bases, with 17 bases left between them. Here the CDR3 reads CASSIGGGVYGYTF. The CDR3 DNA reads TGTGCCAGCTCCATAGGAGGGGGGGTCTATGGCTACACCTTC.

The chain joins TRBV28 to TRBJ2-7; maybe TRBD2 (5 bases). Trimming left V 5 bases short and J 3 bases short, with 11 bases between. The CDR3 length is 13 residues. CDR1 is MDHEN and CDR2 is SYDVKM in the germline V gene. CDR3 sequence (DNA): TGTGCCAGCAGTCAGCATAGCGACTACGAGCAGTACTTC. It is translated as CASSQHSDYEQYF.

The rearrangement joins TRBV25-1 to TRBJ1-2; D might be TRBD1 (5 bases). The ends were cut back, 2 bases at V and 4 bases at J, with 5 bases in the middle. This CDR3 is built from 12 residues. Germline assignment: CDR1 MGHDK and CDR2 SYGVNS. The CDR3 nucleotides read TGTGCCAGCAGTGAACAGGGCTATGGCTACACCTTC. This sequence encodes CASSEQGYGYTF.

The chain carries TRBV11-2 and TRBJ2-1, with D unclear. Germline CDR1 SGHAT, CDR2 FQNNGV. With 3 bases removed from V and 1 base from J, the gap between germline ends came to 16 bases. CDR3 length equals 17 residues. The CDR3: CASSFSLSALSYNEQFF. CDR3 coding DNA: TGTGCCAGCAGCTTCTCCCTCTCTGCCTTATCCTACAATGAGCAGTTCTTC.

The chain recombines TRBV7-2 with TRBJ2-7; 9 positions match TRBD2. Losses at the gene ends were 5 bases for V and 6 bases for J; bases not matched to a gene: 8. Per germline, CDR1 SGHTA and CDR2 FQGNSA. The CDR3 contains 14 residues. CDR3 amino acids: CASSAGGLFSEQYF. As DNA, the CDR3 is TGTGCCAGCAGCGCGGGGGGGCTTTTTTCCGAGCAGTACTTC. Combining the CDR3 with reference TRBV7-2 and TRBJ2-7 gives the whole variable domain GAGVSQSPSNKVTEKGKDVELRCDPISGHTALYWYRQSLGQGLEFLIYFQGNSAPDKSGLPSDRFSAERTGGSVSTLTIQRTQQEDSAVYLCASSAGGLFSEQYFGPGTRLTVT.